The 9 T cell receptor beta chains presented below share a single source sample, sequenced in a study of response to subunit inactivated influenza vaccine. TCRdb reprocessed the RT-PCR reads via MiXCR and lists one record per CDR3 protein. The sample carries roughly 630,000 distinct CDR3 sequences, approximately 15% recorded once. The sample consisted of PBMCs from blood, taken around two weeks before vaccination. These TCRs come from a man aged 50 to 60 who received an inactivated influenza vaccine.

This clonotype was recorded many times. V usage is TRBV27 and J usage is TRBJ1-1, with 9 bases lining up with TRBD1. V was pared by 5 bases and J by 8 bases, with 15 bases of the junction left unmatched. The CDR3 covers 16 residues. Per germline, CDR1 MNHEY and CDR2 SMNVEV (reference sequence). The CDR3 protein is CASSRAGTGTSGEAFF. CDR3 DNA sequence: TGTGCCAGCAGTCGTGCCGGGACAGGGACGTCCGGGGAAGCTTTCTTT.

This chain joins TRBV19 and TRBJ1-1, with 7 bases lining up with TRBD1. The V segment lost 6 bases and the J segment 7 bases; nucleotides outside the gene matches: 5. Germline V gives CDR1 LNHDA, CDR2 SQIVND (reference sequence). CDR3 length: 12 amino acids. For the CDR3, the DNA is TGTGCCAGTAGGAGGGGGCTGGGTGAAGCTTTCTTT. Encoded protein: CASRRGLGEAFF.

The genes are TRBV9 and TRBJ2-5, with TRBD2 identical over 7 bases. Germline CDR1 and CDR2: SGDLS and YYNGEE. Trimming cost V 0 bases and J 5 bases; bases outside gene matches: 13. This CDR3 comprises 17 residues. CDR3 nucleotide sequence: TGTGCCAGCAGCGTAGCTAGCGGAGTGCCTTCGGGTGAGACCCAGTACTTC. This encodes CASSVASGVPSGETQYF.

The chain couples TRBV20-1 to TRBJ2-1, with D perhaps given as TRBD1 or TRBD2 (6 bases each). CDR1 and CDR2 (germline): DFQATT, SNEGSKA (reference sequence). The CDR3 is 12 residues long. Between the trimmed V and J ends, which lost 7 bases and 5 bases, there was a span of 12 bases. The CDR3 protein is CSGGAGNNEQFF. The CDR3 bases are TGCAGTGGGGGGGCGGGAAACAATGAGCAGTTCTTC.

This clonotype was detected a few times. The chain joins TRBV6-1 to TRBJ1-5; 9 nucleotides match TRBD1. Per the germline V gene, CDR1 is MNHNS and CDR2 is SASEGT. Losses at the gene ends were 4 bases for V and 3 bases for J; bases not matched to a gene: 7. The CDR3 has 16 amino acids. CDR3: CASSGTGGKSNQPQHF. CDR3 coding DNA: TGTGCCAGCAGTGGCACAGGGGGCAAGTCCAATCAGCCCCAGCATTTT.

The chain joins TRBV10-3 to TRBJ2-5, with 7 bases lining up with TRBD2. V gave up 4 bases and J gave up 2 bases; unmatched junction bases: 10. The CDR3 contains 16 residues. Germline values: CDR1 ENHRY, CDR2 SYGVKD. CDR3 coding DNA: TGTGCCATCAGTGGGGGAAGCGGGGTAGGGCAAGAGACCCAGTACTTC. Translating it yields CAISGGSGVGQETQYF.

The chain joins TRBV19 to TRBJ2-1; D not certain. CDR1 is LNHDA and CDR2 is SQIVND in the germline V gene (reference sequence). Trimming removed 2 bases at V and 7 bases at J, with 3 bases between. This CDR3 comprises 11 residues. CDR3: CASSIQNEQFF. CDR3 DNA sequence: TGTGCCAGTAGTATACAGAATGAGCAGTTCTTC. The full variable domain, completed using reference TRBV19 and TRBJ2-1, is DGGITQSPKYLFRKEGQNVTLSCEQNLNHDAMYWYRQDPGQGLRLIYYSQIVNDFQKGDIAEGYSVSREKKESFPLTVTSAQKNPTAFYLCASSIQNEQFFGPGTRLTVL.

This chain joins TRBV3-1 and TRBJ2-1; possible D gene TRBD2, 5 bases. V lost 2 bases to trimming and J lost 7 bases, with 15 bases between them. Germline CDR1 reads LGHDT; CDR2 reads YNNKEL (reference sequence). This CDR3 spans 15 amino acids. For the CDR3, the DNA is TGTGCCAGCAGCCAACTAGAAACTAGAGGGAATGAGCAGTTCTTC. Translation: CASSQLETRGNEQFF.

CDR3: CASSRSGGRAVPYNEQFF. The CDR3 DNA is TGTGCCAGTAGTAGATCAGGGGGGAGGGCCGTTCCCTACAATGAGCAGTTCTTC. V and J are TRBV19 and TRBJ2-1; D may match TRBD1 or TRBD2 (7 bases each). CDR3 length equals 18 residues. Germline V CDR1 and CDR2: LNHDA, SQIVND (reference sequence). Deletions cut 4 bases from V and 2 bases from J, with 21 bases between.